The clone carrying this T cell receptor (beta chain) was seen repeatedly, ten times or more. The target antigen is unknown. The data originate from a study of identical twins. Points from the study as a whole: Conclusions rested on cross-sectional statistics rather than following the same donors.

TCRdb reanalysed the 5' RACE reads using MiXCR and keeps one entry per CDR3 protein. The table lists around 300,000 distinct CDR3 sequences, 8% to 9% of them singletons, with roughly 2.1% in the top ten. The germline V and J ends were trimmed by 6 bases and 2 bases, with 8 bases remaining between them. This CDR3 region has 13 residues. CDR1 and CDR2 from the germline V gene are MRHNA and SNTAGT. The same data also contributed to another study, on yellow fever vaccine responses in identical twins.

The receptor comes from a woman aged 18-35 years in good health. The chain uses TRBV6-4 and TRBJ2-1; D is unclear. The sample taken for sequencing was memory (CD45RO+) T cells sorted from blood. CDR3 loop: CASSPSAYNEQFF. The CDR3 region has the DNA TGTGCCAGCAGCCCCTCGGCCTACAATGAGCAGTTCTTC.